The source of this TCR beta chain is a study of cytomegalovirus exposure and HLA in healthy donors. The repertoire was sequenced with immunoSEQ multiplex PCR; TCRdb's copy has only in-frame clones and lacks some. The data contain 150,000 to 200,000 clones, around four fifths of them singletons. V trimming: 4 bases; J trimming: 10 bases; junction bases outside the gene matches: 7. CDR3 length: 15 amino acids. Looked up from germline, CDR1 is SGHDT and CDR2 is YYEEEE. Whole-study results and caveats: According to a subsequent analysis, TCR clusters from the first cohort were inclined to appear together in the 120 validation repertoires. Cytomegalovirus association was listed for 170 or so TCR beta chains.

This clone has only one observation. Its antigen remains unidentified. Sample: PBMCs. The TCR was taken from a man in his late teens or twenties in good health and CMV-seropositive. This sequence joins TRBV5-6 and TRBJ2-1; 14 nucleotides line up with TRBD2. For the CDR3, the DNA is TGTGCCAGCAGCCTGGGACTAGCGGGAGCCAGCGAGCAGTTCTTC. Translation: CASSLGLAGASEQFF.